One and the same sample provided the 20 T cell receptor beta chains below, sequenced in a study of glioma-infiltrating T cells. TCR alpha and beta CDR3 regions were amplified from RNA using iRepertoire nested multiplex PCR. TCRdb re-derived calls from the multiplex PCR reads in MiXCR, one entry per CDR3 protein. The sample shows roughly 350,000 distinct CDR3 sequences, approximately 42% of them seen only once. The source material was glioma tissue, nonneoplastic brain tissue, or PBMCs (not recorded which). The receptors here all came from a human donor with low-grade glioma or glioblastoma, undergoing nonglioma brain surgery, or in good health (not recorded which).

The genes are TRBV11-3 and TRBJ2-1; 7 bases are shared with TRBD2. CDR1 is SGHNT and CDR2 is YENEEA in the germline V gene. This CDR3 has 13 amino acids. The V and J ends lost 5 bases and 8 bases, in that order; junction bases with no gene match: 6. The CDR3 loop is CASSPEAGHEQFF. CDR3 nucleotide sequence: TGTGCCAGCAGCCCCGAAGCGGGACATGAGCAGTTCTTC.

This clonotype was found a few times. The V call is TRBV25-1, the J call TRBJ2-1; D is possibly TRBD2 (6 bases). Deletions cut 4 bases from V and 7 bases from J, with 26 bases between. Germline loops: CDR1 MGHDK, CDR2 SYGVNS. The CDR3 sequence is 18 residues long. This chain's CDR3 is CASSGLSPRGAGWNEQFF. CDR3 bases: TGTGCCAGCAGTGGCCTCTCCCCCCGCGGGGCAGGTTGGAATGAGCAGTTCTTC.

To note about this clonotype: One end of the junction varies from germline; a read error may be responsible. The CDR3 sequence: CASSLSVFSTDTQSF. The CDR3, as DNA: TGTGCTAGCAGCTTAAGTGTGTTTAGCACAGATACGCAGAGTTTT. The chain couples TRBV7-6 to TRBJ2-3; D gene ambiguous. The CDR3 contains 15 residues. Germline V CDR1 and CDR2: SGHVS, FNYEAQ.

This clonotype was seen at least ten times. The genes are TRBV20-1 and TRBJ2-7; D may be TRBD1 (6 bases). This CDR3 comprises 11 residues. Between the trimmed V and J ends, which lost 6 bases and 5 bases, there was a span of 11 bases. From germline, CDR1 is DFQATT and CDR2 SNEGSKA (reference sequence). The chain's CDR3 is CSANRDHEQYF. The CDR3 DNA is TGCAGTGCCAACAGGGATCACGAGCAGTACTTC.

The V call is TRBV12-3 or TRBV12-4, the J call TRBJ2-1, with TRBD2 matching over 7 bases. The J segment lost 6 bases and the V segment lost 2 bases, leaving 4 bases of the junction unmatched. The CDR3 sequence is 14 residues long. CDR3 sequence (DNA): TGTGCCAGCAGTTTATTCCCGGGAGGCAATGAGCAGTTCTTC. This sequence encodes CASSLFPGGNEQFF.

There are many counts of this clonotype. This chain joins TRBV20-1 and TRBJ1-1; 7 bases are shared with TRBD1. V gave up 2 bases and J gave up 0 bases; unmatched junction bases: 12. CDR1 and CDR2 (germline): DFQATT, SNEGSKA (reference sequence). This CDR3 comprises 17 residues. The CDR3 here is CSARPEGATGMNTEAFF. The CDR3 nucleotides are TGCAGTGCTAGACCGGAGGGGGCGACAGGGATGAACACTGAAGCTTTCTTT.

The chain couples TRBV3-1 to TRBJ2-7; maybe TRBD2 (5 bases). The CDR3 is 13 amino acids. Germline V gene sequence: CDR1 LGHDT, CDR2 YNNKEL (reference sequence). V was trimmed by 0 bases and J by 6 bases, leaving 9 bases between them. CDR3 residues: CASSQERVGEQYF. The CDR3 DNA sequence: TGTGCCAGCAGCCAAGAGCGGGTCGGCGAGCAGTACTTC.

This clonotype was seen a few times. V usage is TRBV4-3 and J usage is TRBJ1-1; 8 nucleotides match TRBD1. J lost 11 bases, V lost 3 bases, and 11 bases had no gene match. The germline CDR1 and CDR2 sequences are LGHNA and YSLEER. The CDR3 contains 14 residues. CDR3 coding DNA: TGCGCCAGCAGCCACCCGGGCAGGGGGCTTTTTGCTTTCTTT. Translating gives CASSHPGRGLFAFF.

The chain employs TRBV15 and TRBJ2-2; 10 bases are shared with TRBD2. This CDR3 has 18 amino acids. Germline assignment: CDR1 LNHNV and CDR2 YYDKDF (reference sequence). J was trimmed by 2 bases and V by 5 bases; bases with no gene match: 11. CDR3 bases: TGTGCCACCAGCCTAGAGCTCGGACTAGCGGTTAACACCGGGGAGCTGTTTTTT. Protein: CATSLELGLAVNTGELFF.

The sample holds one count of this clonotype. Mismatch with germline at one junction end may stem from a read error. The rearrangement joins TRBV28 to TRBJ2-7, with D possibly being TRBD1 (6 bases). Germline assignment: CDR1 MDHEN and CDR2 SYDVKM. The CDR3 extends over 15 amino acids. CDR3 DNA: TGTGCCGGCAGTACAAGACAGGAAGAGTCCTACGAGCAGTACTTC. It specifies CAGSTRQEESYEQYF. Complete variable domain (other parts from reference TRBV28 and TRBJ2-7): DVKVTQSSRYLVKRTGEKVFLECVQDMDHENMFWYRQDPGLGLRLIYFSYDVKMKEKGDIPEGYSVSREKKERFSLILESASTNQTSMYLCAGSTRQEESYEQYFGPGTRLTVT.

This clonotype was seen ten or more times. The V gene is TRBV6-2 or TRBV6-3, the J gene TRBJ1-1; D is unresolved. Trimming removed 5 bases from V and 11 bases from J, with 12 bases in between. This CDR3 contains 11 residues. Per the germline V gene, CDR1 is MNHEY and CDR2 is SVGEGT. The CDR3 protein is CASSLSGVAFF. For the CDR3, the DNA is TGTGCCAGCAGTCTCTCGGGTGTGGCTTTCTTT.

This clonotype was seen a few times. V is TRBV29-1 and J is TRBJ2-3; D is unclear. V gave up 3 bases and J gave up 1 base, with 8 bases separating them. Per germline, CDR1 SQVTM and CDR2 ANQGSEA. CDR3 length: 13 residues. CDR3 nucleotide sequence: TGCAGCGTTGACTCGCCGGGCACAGATACGCAGTATTTT. Its translation is CSVDSPGTDTQYF.

This CDR3 is CASSGQGNEKLFF. DNA of the CDR3: TGTGCCAGCTCGGGACAGGGAAATGAAAAACTGTTTTTT. This chain uses TRBV18 with TRBJ1-4, with 9 bases aligning to TRBD1. The CDR3 has 13 residues. The J segment lost 5 bases and the V segment lost 6 bases, leaving 1 base of the junction unmatched. Germline lookup yields CDR1 KGHSH and CDR2 LQKENI.

The chain recombines TRBV19 with TRBJ2-3; 8 positions agree with TRBD1. V shed 7 bases, J shed 2 bases, and the junction held 5 bases outside the gene matches. The germline V gene encodes CDR1 LNHDA and CDR2 SQIVND (reference sequence). This CDR3 is built from 14 residues. CDR3 sequence (DNA): TGTGCCAGTATTCAGACAGGGGACACAGATACGCAGTATTTT. This translates into CASIQTGDTDTQYF.

This clonotype was counted only a few times. J is TRBJ2-5 and V is TRBV18; no definite D call. Germline values: CDR1 KGHSH, CDR2 LQKENI. This CDR3 comprises 13 residues. V lost 6 bases to trimming and J lost 0 bases, with 8 bases between them. The CDR3 here is CASSRSDQETQYF. In DNA, the CDR3 is TGTGCCAGCTCGCGGTCAGACCAAGAGACCCAGTACTTC.

This clonotype was detected ten times or more. This CDR3 reads CASSDANPTGPMHNEQFF. In DNA, the CDR3 is TGTGCCAGCAGTGACGCCAATCCGACAGGGCCTATGCACAATGAGCAGTTCTTC. V usage is TRBV6-1 and J usage is TRBJ2-1; 7 bases map to TRBD1. CDR3 size: 18 residues. The germline CDR1 and CDR2 sequences are MNHNS and SASEGT. The J segment lost 5 bases and the V segment lost 3 bases, leaving 16 bases of the junction unmatched.

Comment on this clonotype: A read error may account for a junction end that differs from germline. The chain links TRBV7-6 to TRBJ2-5; D is possibly TRBD1 (5 bases). CDR1 is SGHVS and CDR2 is FNYEAQ in the germline V gene. This CDR3 has 13 residues. CDR3 residues: CASSLQVQETQYF. The CDR3 DNA reads TGTGCTAGCAGCTTACAGGTCCAAGAGACCCAGTACTTC.

The chain joins TRBV3-1 to TRBJ2-7; a weak D match, TRBD2 (6 bases). V was trimmed by 2 bases and J by 5 bases, leaving 16 bases between them. The CDR3 covers 15 residues. CDR1 and CDR2 from the germline V gene are LGHDT and YNNKEL (reference sequence). CDR3 in amino acids: CASSQYGPGVNEQYF. The CDR3 nucleotides read TGTGCCAGCAGCCAATACGGCCCGGGGGTCAACGAGCAGTACTTC.

This clonotype was detected only a few times. The J gene is TRBJ1-1, the V gene TRBV28, with 9 positions matching TRBD1. The CDR3 extends over 14 amino acids. The V and J ends lost 10 bases and 5 bases, in that order; junction bases with no gene match: 11. The germline gives CDR1 MDHEN, CDR2 SYDVKM. The CDR3 loop reads CATRQGERRTEAFF. CDR3 nucleotide sequence: TGTGCCACCCGACAGGGGGAAAGAAGGACTGAAGCTTTCTTT.

The rearrangement links TRBV15 to TRBJ2-3; 7 nucleotides match TRBD2. Germline CDR1 LNHNV, CDR2 YYDKDF (reference sequence). CDR3 length: 15 amino acids. J gave up 6 bases and V 3 bases, and 9 bases lay outside the gene matches. The CDR3 loop is CATSSGLGGLDTQYF. DNA of the CDR3: TGTGCCACCAGCAGTGGTCTCGGGGGGTTGGATACGCAGTATTTT.